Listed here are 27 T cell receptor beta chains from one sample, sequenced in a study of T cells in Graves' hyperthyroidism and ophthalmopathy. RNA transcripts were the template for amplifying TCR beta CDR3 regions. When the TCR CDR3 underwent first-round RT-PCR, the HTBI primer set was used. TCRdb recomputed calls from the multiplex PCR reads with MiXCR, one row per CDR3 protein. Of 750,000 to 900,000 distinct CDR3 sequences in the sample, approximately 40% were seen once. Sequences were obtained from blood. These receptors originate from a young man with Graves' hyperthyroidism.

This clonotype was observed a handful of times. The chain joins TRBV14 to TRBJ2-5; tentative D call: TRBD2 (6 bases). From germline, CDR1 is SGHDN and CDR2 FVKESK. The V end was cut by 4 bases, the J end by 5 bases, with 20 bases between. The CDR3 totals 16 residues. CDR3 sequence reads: CASSRNGFRGGETQYF. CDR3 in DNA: TGTGCCAGCAGCCGGAACGGGTTTCGAGGAGGGGAGACCCAGTACTTC.

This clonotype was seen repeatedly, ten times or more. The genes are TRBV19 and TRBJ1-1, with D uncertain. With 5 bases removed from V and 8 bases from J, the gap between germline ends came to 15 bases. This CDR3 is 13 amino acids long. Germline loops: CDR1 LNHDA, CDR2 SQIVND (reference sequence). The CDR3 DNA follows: TGTGCCAGTAGTCCGACCGGGGAAGGCGAAGCTTTCTTT. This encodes CASSPTGEGEAFF.

For the CDR3, the DNA is TGTGCCAGCAATACCGGGACAGGGTGGGGGGTCCTGACTTTC. Translating it yields CASNTGTGWGVLTF. This sequence joins TRBV6-2 or TRBV6-3 and TRBJ2-6, with TRBD1 matching over 9 bases. The CDR3 contains 14 residues. CDR1 MNHEY and CDR2 SVGEGT come from the germline V gene. V lost 7 bases and J lost 13; bases outside the gene matches: 11.

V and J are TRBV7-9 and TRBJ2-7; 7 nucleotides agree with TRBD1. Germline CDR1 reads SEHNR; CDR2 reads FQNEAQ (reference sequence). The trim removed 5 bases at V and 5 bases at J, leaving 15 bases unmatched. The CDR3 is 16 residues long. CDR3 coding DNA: TGTGCCAGCAGCACGGGAAGGACAGGCCCAAGGAACGAGCAGTACTTC. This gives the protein CASSTGRTGPRNEQYF.

The CDR3 region has the DNA TGTGCCAGCAGCTTACAACTAGCGGGGGGCCGAGGGACCCAGTACTTC. This sequence encodes CASSLQLAGGRGTQYF. The chain combines TRBV7-2 with TRBJ2-5; 12 nucleotides match TRBD2. The V and J ends lost 2 bases and 7 bases, in that order; junction bases with no gene match: 8. CDR1 SGHTA and CDR2 FQGNSA come from the germline V gene. The length of the CDR3 is 16 residues.

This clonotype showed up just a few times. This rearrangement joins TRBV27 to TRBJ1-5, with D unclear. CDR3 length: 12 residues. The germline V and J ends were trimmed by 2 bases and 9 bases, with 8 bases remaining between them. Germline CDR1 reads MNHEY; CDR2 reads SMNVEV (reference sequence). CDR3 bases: TGTGCCAGCAGTTTACCGCTAGGGCCCCAGCATTTT. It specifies CASSLPLGPQHF.

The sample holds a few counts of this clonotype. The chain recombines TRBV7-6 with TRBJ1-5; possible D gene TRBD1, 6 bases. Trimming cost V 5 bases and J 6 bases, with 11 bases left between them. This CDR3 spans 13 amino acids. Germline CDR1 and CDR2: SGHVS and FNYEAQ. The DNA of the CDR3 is TGTGCCAGCAGCCTCCGGGACACTCAGCCCCAGCATTTT. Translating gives CASSLRDTQPQHF.

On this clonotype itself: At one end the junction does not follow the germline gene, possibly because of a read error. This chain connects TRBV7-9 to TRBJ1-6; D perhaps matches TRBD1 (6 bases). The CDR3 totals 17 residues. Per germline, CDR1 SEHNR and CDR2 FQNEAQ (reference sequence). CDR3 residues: CAGSYSGDWGYNSPLHF. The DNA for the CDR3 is TGTGCCGGCAGCTATTCAGGGGATTGGGGCTATAATTCACCCCTCCACTTT.

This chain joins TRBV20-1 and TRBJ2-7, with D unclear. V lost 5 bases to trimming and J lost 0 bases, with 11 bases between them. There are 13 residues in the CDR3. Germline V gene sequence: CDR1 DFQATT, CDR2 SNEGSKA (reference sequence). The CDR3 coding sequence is TGCAGTGCTCAGGATACTCCCTCCTACGAGCAGTACTTC. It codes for CSAQDTPSYEQYF.

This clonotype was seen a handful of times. The CDR3 DNA sequence: TGTGCCAGCAGCCCAAGGTCTATTGGCGGGGAGCTGTTTTTT. Translation: CASSPRSIGGELFF. The gene calls are TRBV7-9 and TRBJ2-2; D is unresolved. Deletions cut 5 bases from V and 7 bases from J, with 14 bases between. This CDR3 region has 14 residues. Per germline, CDR1 SEHNR and CDR2 FQNEAQ (reference sequence). Using reference TRBV7-9 and TRBJ2-2 for the parts outside the CDR3, the full variable domain is DTGVSQNPRHKITKRGQNVTFRCDPISEHNRLYWYRQTLGQGPEFLTYFQNEAQLEKSRLLSDRFSAERPKGSFSTLEIQRTEQGDSAMYLCASSPRSIGGELFFGEGSRLTVL.

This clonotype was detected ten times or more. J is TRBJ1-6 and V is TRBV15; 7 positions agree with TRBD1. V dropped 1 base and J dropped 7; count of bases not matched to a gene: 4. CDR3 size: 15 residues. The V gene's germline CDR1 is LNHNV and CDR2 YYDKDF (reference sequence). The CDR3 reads CATSRGTGDNSPLHF. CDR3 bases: TGTGCCACCAGCAGAGGGACAGGAGACAATTCACCCCTCCACTTT.

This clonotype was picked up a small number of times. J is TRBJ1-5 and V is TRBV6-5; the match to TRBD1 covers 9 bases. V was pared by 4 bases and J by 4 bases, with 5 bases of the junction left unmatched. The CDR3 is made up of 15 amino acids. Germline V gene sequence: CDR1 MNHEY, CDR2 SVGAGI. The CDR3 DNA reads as TGTGCCAGCAGTTCCACCGGACAGGGGAATCAGCCCCAGCATTTT. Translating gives CASSSTGQGNQPQHF.

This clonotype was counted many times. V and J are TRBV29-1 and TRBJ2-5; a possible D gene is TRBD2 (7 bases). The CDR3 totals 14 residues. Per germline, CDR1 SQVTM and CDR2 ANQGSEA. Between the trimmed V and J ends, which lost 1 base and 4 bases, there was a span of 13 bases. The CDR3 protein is CSVEVGGPAETQYF. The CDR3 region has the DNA TGCAGCGTTGAAGTCGGGGGGCCGGCAGAGACCCAGTACTTC. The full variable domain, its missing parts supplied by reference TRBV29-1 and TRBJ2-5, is SAVISQKPSRDICQRGTSLTIQCQVDSQVTMMFWYRQQPGQSLTLIATANQGSEATYESGFVIDKFPISRPNLTFSTLTVSNMSPEDSSIYLCSVEVGGPAETQYFGPGTRLLVL.

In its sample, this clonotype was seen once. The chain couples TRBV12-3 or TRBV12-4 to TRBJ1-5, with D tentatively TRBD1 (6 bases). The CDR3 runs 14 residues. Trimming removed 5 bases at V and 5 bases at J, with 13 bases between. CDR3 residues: CASSLQGRYQPQHF. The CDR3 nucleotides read TGTGCCAGCAGTCTTCAGGGGAGATATCAGCCCCAGCATTTT.

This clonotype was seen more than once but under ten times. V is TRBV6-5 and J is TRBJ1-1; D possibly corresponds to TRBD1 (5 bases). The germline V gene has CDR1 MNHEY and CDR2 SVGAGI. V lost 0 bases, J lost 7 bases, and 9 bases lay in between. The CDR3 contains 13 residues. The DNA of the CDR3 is TGTGCCAGCAGTTACTCAGTTCAGGGTGAAGCTTTCTTT. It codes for CASSYSVQGEAFF.

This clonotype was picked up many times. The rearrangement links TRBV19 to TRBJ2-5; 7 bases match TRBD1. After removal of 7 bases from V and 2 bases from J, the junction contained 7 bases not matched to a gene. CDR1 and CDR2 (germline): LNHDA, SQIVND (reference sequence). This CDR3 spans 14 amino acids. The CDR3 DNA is TGTGCCAGTAACCTGCAGGGGGTTCAAGAGACCCAGTACTTC. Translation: CASNLQGVQETQYF.

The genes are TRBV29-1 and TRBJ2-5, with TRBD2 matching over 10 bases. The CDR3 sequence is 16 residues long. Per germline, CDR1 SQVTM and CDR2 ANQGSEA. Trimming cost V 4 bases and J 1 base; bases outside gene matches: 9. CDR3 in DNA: TGCAGCGTTGGCGGCAGCGGGAGGGGTCCCCAAGAGACCCAGTACTTC. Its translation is CSVGGSGRGPQETQYF.

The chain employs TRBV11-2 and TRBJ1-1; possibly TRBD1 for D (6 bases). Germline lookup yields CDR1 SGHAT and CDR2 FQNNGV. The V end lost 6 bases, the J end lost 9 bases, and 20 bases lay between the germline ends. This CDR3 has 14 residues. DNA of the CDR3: TGTGCCAGCAGTTTTACTTTGACAGGACCTAAAGCTTTCTTT. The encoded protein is CASSFTLTGPKAFF.

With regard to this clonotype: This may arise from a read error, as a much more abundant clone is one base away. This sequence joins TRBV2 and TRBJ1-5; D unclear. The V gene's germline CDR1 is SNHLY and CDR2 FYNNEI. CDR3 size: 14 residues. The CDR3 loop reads CASHASYSNRPQHF. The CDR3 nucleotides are TGTGCCAGCCACGCGAGTTATAGCAATCGGCCCCAGCATTTT.

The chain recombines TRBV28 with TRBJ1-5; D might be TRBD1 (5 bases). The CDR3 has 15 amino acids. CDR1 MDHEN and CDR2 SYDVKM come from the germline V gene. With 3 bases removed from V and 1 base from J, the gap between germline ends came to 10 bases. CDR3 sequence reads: CASSFFDSSNQPQHF. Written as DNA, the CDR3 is TGTGCCAGCAGTTTCTTTGACAGCAGCAATCAGCCCCAGCATTTT.

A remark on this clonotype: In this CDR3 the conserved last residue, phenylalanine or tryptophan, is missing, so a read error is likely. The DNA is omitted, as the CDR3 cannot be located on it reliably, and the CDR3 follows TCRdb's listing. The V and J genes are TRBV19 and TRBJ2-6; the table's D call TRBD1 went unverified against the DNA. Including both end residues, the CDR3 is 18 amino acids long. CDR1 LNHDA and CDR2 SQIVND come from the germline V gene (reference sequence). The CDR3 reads CASSIGRGYGSGANVLRG.

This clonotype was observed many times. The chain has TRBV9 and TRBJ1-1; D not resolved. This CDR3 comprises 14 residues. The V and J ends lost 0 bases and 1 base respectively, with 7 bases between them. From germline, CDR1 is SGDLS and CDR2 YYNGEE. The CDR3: CASSVVLENTEAFF. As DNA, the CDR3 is TGTGCCAGCAGCGTAGTTCTGGAGAACACTGAAGCTTTCTTT.

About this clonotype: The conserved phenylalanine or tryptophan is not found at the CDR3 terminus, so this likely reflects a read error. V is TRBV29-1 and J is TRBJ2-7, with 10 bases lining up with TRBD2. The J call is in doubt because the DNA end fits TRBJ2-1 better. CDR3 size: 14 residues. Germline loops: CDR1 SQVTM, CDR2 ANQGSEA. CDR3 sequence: CSVEGLAGVAEQFS. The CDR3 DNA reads TGCAGCGTTGAAGGTCTAGCGGGAGTGGCTGAGCAGTTCTCC.

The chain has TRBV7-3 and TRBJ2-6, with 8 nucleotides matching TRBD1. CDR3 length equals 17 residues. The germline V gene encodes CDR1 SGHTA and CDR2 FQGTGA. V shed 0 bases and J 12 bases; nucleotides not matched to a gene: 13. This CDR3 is CASSLTRGAGGGSVLTF. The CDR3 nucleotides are TGTGCCAGCAGCTTAACGAGAGGGGCAGGGGGCGGATCCGTCCTGACTTTC.

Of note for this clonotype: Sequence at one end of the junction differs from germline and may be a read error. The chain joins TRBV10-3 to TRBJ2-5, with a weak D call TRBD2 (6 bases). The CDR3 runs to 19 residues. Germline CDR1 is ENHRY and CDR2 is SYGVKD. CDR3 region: CAISESTSGRQFLQEAQYF. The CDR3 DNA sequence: TGTGCCATCAGTGAGTCGACTAGTGGGAGACAGTTTTTACAAGAGGCCCAGTACTTC.

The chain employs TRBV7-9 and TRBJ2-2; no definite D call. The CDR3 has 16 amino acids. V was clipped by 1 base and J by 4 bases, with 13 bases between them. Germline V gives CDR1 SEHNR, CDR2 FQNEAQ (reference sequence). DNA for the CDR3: TGTGCCAGCAGCTTAGAACGTACCTACACCACCGGGGAGCTGTTTTTT. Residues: CASSLERTYTTGELFF.

CDR3 amino acids: CASSPALDYGYTF. Written as DNA, the CDR3 is TGTGCCAGCTCACCAGCCCTGGACTATGGCTACACCTTC. The chain has TRBV18 and TRBJ1-2, with no clear D. The V end was cut by 2 bases, the J end by 3 bases, with 7 bases between. The germline V gene encodes CDR1 KGHSH and CDR2 LQKENI. CDR3 size: 13 residues.